These 14 T cell receptor beta chains were all obtained from the same sample, sequenced in a study of shared T cell receptors in the human thymus. Measured with immunoSEQ multiplex PCR; TCRdb has only the in-frame clones, and not every one. The data show 720,000 or so clones, with approximately 83% seen just once and more than 0.01% held by the top ten. These same records also appear under a second study, on human thymus T cells.

Specimen: thymocytes. These receptors were obtained from a girl less than two years old with a congenital heart defect.

V is TRBV5-4 and J is TRBJ2-2; 13 bases match TRBD2. This CDR3 contains 19 residues. CDR1 SGHNT and CDR2 YYREEE come from the germline V gene (reference sequence). With 1 base clipped from V and 0 bases from J, the junction kept 6 bases outside the gene matches. The CDR3 loop is CASSLYLGTSGTNTGELFF. The CDR3 DNA is TGTGCCAGCAGCTTGTATCTGGGGACTAGCGGGACGAACACCGGGGAGCTGTTTTTT.

The chain joins TRBV5-4 to TRBJ2-1; 9 bases map to TRBD2. This CDR3 has 16 amino acids. The germline V gene encodes CDR1 SGHNT and CDR2 YYREEE (reference sequence). With 0 bases clipped from V and 6 bases from J, the junction kept 7 bases outside the gene matches. The CDR3 sequence: CASSLDGRGGRNEQFF. The CDR3 DNA sequence: TGTGCCAGCAGCTTGGATGGGCGGGGGGGCCGCAATGAGCAGTTCTTC.

This clone was counted between two and nine times. The chain recombines TRBV13 with TRBJ1-1; 7 bases align to TRBD1. This CDR3 is built from 16 residues. Trimming took 4 bases from V and 5 from J; bases not matched to a gene: 13. Germline loops: CDR1 PRHDT, CDR2 FYEKMQ (reference sequence). CDR3 residues: CASSSKEGQIWTEAFF. The CDR3 DNA is TGTGCCAGCAGCTCAAAGGAGGGACAGATATGGACTGAAGCTTTCTTT. Full variable domain (rest looked up from reference TRBV13 and TRBJ1-1): AAGVIQSPRHLIKEKRETATLKCYPIPRHDTVYWYQQGPGQDPQFLISFYEKMQSDKGSIPDRFSAQQFSDYHSELNMSSLELGDSALYFCASSSKEGQIWTEAFFGQGTRLTVV.

V and J are TRBV5-4 and TRBJ2-7; weak D call: TRBD1 (5 bases). From germline, CDR1 is SGHNT and CDR2 YYREEE (reference sequence). The length of the CDR3 is 12 residues. Trimming took off 3 bases at V and 3 bases at J, with 7 bases between the two ends. In DNA form, the CDR3 reads TGTGCCAGCAGCTCGGACAACTACGAGCAGTACTTC. Its protein is CASSSDNYEQYF.

The chain is built from TRBV9 and TRBJ1-3; maybe TRBD1 (6 bases). Germline V CDR1 and CDR2: SGDLS, YYNGEE. Trimming took 8 bases from V and 4 from J, leaving 19 bases between them. CDR3 length: 15 residues. CDR3 sequence reads: CASAAYGGPGNTIYF. CDR3 DNA sequence: TGTGCCAGTGCGGCCTACGGGGGGCCCGGAAACACCATATATTTT.

Written as DNA, the CDR3 is TGTGCCAGCAGTGAAAACCGACAGGGGGATAACTATGGCTACACCTTC. It encodes CASSENRQGDNYGYTF. The rearrangement joins TRBV9 to TRBJ1-2; 9 nucleotides line up with TRBD1. The CDR3 runs to 16 residues. J was trimmed by 1 base and V by 5 bases; bases with no gene match: 9. CDR1 and CDR2 from the germline V gene are SGDLS and YYNGEE.

This chain connects TRBV6-5 to TRBJ2-2, with 7 bases identical to TRBD1. Germline CDR1 and CDR2: MNHEY and SVGAGI. This CDR3 region has 15 residues. Trimming took 2 bases from V and 1 from J; bases not matched to a gene: 1. The CDR3 nucleotides are TGTGCCAGCAGTTACCCAGGGGGGAACACCGGGGAGCTGTTTTTT. It codes for CASSYPGGNTGELFF.

The chain recombines TRBV6-6 with TRBJ2-7; weak D call: TRBD2 (5 bases). This CDR3 is built from 14 residues. CDR1 MNHNY and CDR2 SVGAGI come from the germline V gene (reference sequence). V dropped 6 bases and J dropped 4 bases, with 16 bases sitting between them. CDR3 protein: CASSYILGRYEQYF. The CDR3 coding sequence is TGTGCCAGCAGCTACATACTAGGGCGGTACGAGCAGTACTTC.

Concerning this clone itself: The germline gene is not matched at one end of the junction; a read error may be the cause. CDR3 region: CASSSGTGVSGTDTQYF. The CDR3 DNA sequence: TGTGCTAGCAGCTCCGGGACAGGGGTCTCGGGCACAGATACGCAGTATTTT. The J gene is TRBJ2-3, the V gene TRBV7-7, with 10 bases fitting TRBD1. The CDR3 has 17 residues. Germline V gene sequence: CDR1 SSHAT, CDR2 FNYEAQ (reference sequence). The full variable domain, in which reference TRBV7-7 and TRBJ2-3 provide the parts outside the CDR3, is GAGVSQSPRYKVTKRGQDVTLRCDPISSHATLYWYQQALGQGPEFLTYFNYEAQPDKSGLPSDRFSAERPEGSISTLTIQRTEQRDSAMYRCASSSGTGVSGTDTQYFGPGTRLTVL.

The V gene is TRBV9, the J gene TRBJ2-7; 10 nucleotides line up with TRBD1. J gave up 4 bases and V 3 bases, and 10 bases lay outside the gene matches. The CDR3 loop spans 16 amino acids. Germline CDR1 reads SGDLS; CDR2 reads YYNGEE. The CDR3: CASSGGPGQGRYEQYF. The CDR3 bases are TGTGCCAGCAGCGGTGGGCCGGGACAGGGGCGGTACGAGCAGTACTTC.

This sequence joins TRBV5-1 and TRBJ1-1, with 10 positions matching TRBD1. The junction had 3 bases not matched to a gene; V was cut back by 4 bases and J by 6 bases. Germline V gene lookup returns CDR1 SGHRS and CDR2 YFSETQ. The CDR3 is 13 amino acids. This CDR3 reads CASSQGQGSEAFF. The CDR3 DNA reads as TGCGCCAGCAGCCAGGGACAGGGGTCTGAAGCTTTCTTT.

The chain employs TRBV10-3 and TRBJ1-2; no firm D call. Trimming removed 1 base from V and 1 base from J, with 13 bases in between. The germline CDR1 and CDR2 sequences are ENHRY and SYGVKD. CDR3 length: 16 residues. The CDR3 DNA sequence: TGTGCCATCAGTGAGTTCGAGGCTCCGGATAACTATGGCTACACCTTC. Its translation is CAISEFEAPDNYGYTF.

The chain has TRBV6-1 and TRBJ1-1; TRBD1 matches 7 bases. CDR1 and CDR2 from the germline V gene are MNHNS and SASEGT. The V segment lost 7 bases and the J segment 6 bases; nucleotides outside the gene matches: 5. The CDR3 totals 12 residues. This CDR3 is CASIRQGAEAFF. The DNA of the CDR3 is TGTGCCAGCATTAGACAGGGCGCTGAAGCTTTCTTT.

The chain has TRBV4-1 and TRBJ2-5, with D possibly matching TRBD1 (5 bases). The DNA end lines up better with TRBJ2-7; the J call may be wrong. Germline CDR1 MGHRA, CDR2 YSYEKL. The CDR3 covers 15 residues. Written as DNA, the CDR3 is TGCGCCAGCAGCCAAGGAATACCAGGGTCCTACGAGCAGTACTTC. Translated, it gives CASSQGIPGSYEQYF.